A single sample gave rise to the 9 T cell receptor beta chains below, sequenced in a study of Graves' ophthalmopathy and Graves' hyperthyroidism. Amplified TCR beta CDR3 regions were obtained using RNA transcripts as template. An initial RT-PCR round employing HTBI primers preceded a second-round multiplex PCR. TCRdb analysed the multiplex PCR reads with MiXCR anew, one entry per CDR3 protein. Of about 220,000 distinct CDR3 sequences listed, about a fifth were seen once; the top ten hold more than 35%. The source material was peripheral blood. All receptors derive from a woman aged 50 to 60 with Graves' ophthalmopathy.

J is TRBJ2-7 and V is TRBV7-2, with 11 bases that match TRBD2. CDR1 SGHTA and CDR2 FQGNSA come from the germline V gene. There are 15 residues in the CDR3. Trimming cost V 1 base and J 2 bases; bases outside gene matches: 1. CDR3 protein: CASSLVAGGAYEQYF. The CDR3 DNA reads TGTGCCAGCAGCTTAGTAGCGGGGGGGGCCTACGAGCAGTACTTC.

This clonotype showed up many times. CDR3 in DNA: TGTGCCAGCAGCTTAGCTAGCCCGCCCTACGAGCAGTACTTC. Amino acids: CASSLASPPYEQYF. The chain carries TRBV7-8 and TRBJ2-7; D is unresolved. Germline V CDR1 and CDR2: SGHVS, FQNEAQ. V lost 0 bases to trimming and J lost 2 bases, with 8 bases between them. CDR3 length: 14 residues. The full variable domain, in which reference TRBV7-8 and TRBJ2-7 provide the parts outside the CDR3, is GAGVSQSPRYKVAKRGQDVALRCDPISGHVSLFWYQQALGQGPEFLTYFQNEAQLDKSGLPSDRFFAERPEGSVSTLKIQRTQQEDSAVYLCASSLASPPYEQYFGPGTRLTVT.

This clonotype was observed a few times. The chain joins TRBV2 to TRBJ2-5; 8 bases are shared with TRBD2. This CDR3 is built from 14 residues. V trimming: 5 bases; J trimming: 3 bases; junction bases outside the gene matches: 5. Germline V gives CDR1 SNHLY, CDR2 FYNNEI. The CDR3 is CASSNGLAEETQYF. The CDR3 coding sequence is TGTGCCAGCAGTAACGGACTAGCAGAAGAGACCCAGTACTTC.

This clonotype was counted a few times. A much larger clone sits a single nucleotide away, making a read error possible. This chain connects TRBV30 to TRBJ2-5, with TRBD1 identical over 10 bases. Germline assignment: CDR1 GTSNPN and CDR2 SVGIG (reference sequence). V was pared by 3 bases and J by 4 bases, with 8 bases of the junction left unmatched. CDR3 length: 15 amino acids. The CDR3 loop is CAWRDRGLSAETQYF. The CDR3 nucleotides are TGTGCCTGGAGAGACAGGGGGCTAAGTGCAGAGACCCAGTACTTC.

This clonotype was seen ten or more times. The J gene is TRBJ2-7, the V gene TRBV7-6, with 7 positions matching TRBD2. CDR3 length equals 16 residues. Germline V gene lookup returns CDR1 SGHVS and CDR2 FNYEAQ. After removal of 4 bases from V and 3 bases from J, the junction contained 12 bases not matched to a gene. The CDR3 sequence: CASSSPFGGGVYEQYF. CDR3 DNA sequence: TGTGCCAGCAGCTCCCCTTTTGGGGGAGGGGTCTACGAGCAGTACTTC.

This clonotype appeared many times. The CDR3 spells CASSKTGGGGETQYF. CDR3 DNA sequence: TGTGCCAGCAGCAAGACAGGGGGCGGAGGGGAGACCCAGTACTTC. The chain employs TRBV11-3 and TRBJ2-5; TRBD1 matches at 10 bases. Germline CDR1 is SGHNT and CDR2 is YENEEA. The V gene end was trimmed by 5 bases and the J gene end by 5 bases; junction bases not matched to a gene: 8. This CDR3 spans 15 amino acids.

This clonotype has at least ten counts. The CDR3 here is CASSLVGTDSQPQHF. As DNA, the CDR3 is TGTGCCAGCAGCTTAGTGGGGACGGACTCCCAGCCCCAGCATTTT. The chain recombines TRBV7-8 with TRBJ1-5; the D gene is possibly TRBD1 (5 bases). Germline values: CDR1 SGHVS, CDR2 FQNEAQ. The germline V and J ends were trimmed by 1 base and 7 bases, with 14 bases remaining between them. The CDR3 extends over 15 amino acids.

This clonotype was seen repeatedly, ten times or more. CDR3 DNA sequence: TGCGCCAGCAGCCCGGGGGGCGGAACCGAGACCCAGTACTTC. It codes for CASSPGGGTETQYF. The chain has TRBV5-1 and TRBJ2-5; D perhaps matches TRBD2 (7 bases). The CDR3 has 14 amino acids. Germline V gene data show CDR1 as SGHRS and CDR2 as YFSETQ. V was pared by 4 bases and J by 5 bases, with 15 bases between.

This clonotype was detected ten times or more. The chain recombines TRBV12-3 or TRBV12-4 with TRBJ2-7; possibly TRBD1 or TRBD2 for D (5 bases each). The CDR3 totals 17 residues. V shed 1 base and J shed 4 bases, with 20 bases lying between them. CDR3: CASSLGASRDDSYEQYF. In DNA form, the CDR3 reads TGTGCCAGCAGTTTAGGGGCCTCCCGGGACGATAGTTACGAGCAGTACTTC.